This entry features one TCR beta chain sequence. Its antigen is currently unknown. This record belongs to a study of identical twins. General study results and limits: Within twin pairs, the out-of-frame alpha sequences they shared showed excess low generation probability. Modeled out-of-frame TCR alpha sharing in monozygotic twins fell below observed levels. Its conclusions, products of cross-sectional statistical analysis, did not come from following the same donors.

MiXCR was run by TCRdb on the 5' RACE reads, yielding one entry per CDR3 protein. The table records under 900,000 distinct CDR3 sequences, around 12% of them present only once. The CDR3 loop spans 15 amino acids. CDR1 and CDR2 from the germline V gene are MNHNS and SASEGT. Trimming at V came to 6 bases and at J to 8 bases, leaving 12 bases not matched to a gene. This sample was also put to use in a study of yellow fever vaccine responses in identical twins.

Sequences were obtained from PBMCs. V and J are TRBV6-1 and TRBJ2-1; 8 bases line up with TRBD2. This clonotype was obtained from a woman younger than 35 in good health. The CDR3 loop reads CASSPIAGPWDEQFF. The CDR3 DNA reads TGTGCCAGCAGCCCGATAGCGGGGCCCTGGGATGAGCAGTTCTTC.